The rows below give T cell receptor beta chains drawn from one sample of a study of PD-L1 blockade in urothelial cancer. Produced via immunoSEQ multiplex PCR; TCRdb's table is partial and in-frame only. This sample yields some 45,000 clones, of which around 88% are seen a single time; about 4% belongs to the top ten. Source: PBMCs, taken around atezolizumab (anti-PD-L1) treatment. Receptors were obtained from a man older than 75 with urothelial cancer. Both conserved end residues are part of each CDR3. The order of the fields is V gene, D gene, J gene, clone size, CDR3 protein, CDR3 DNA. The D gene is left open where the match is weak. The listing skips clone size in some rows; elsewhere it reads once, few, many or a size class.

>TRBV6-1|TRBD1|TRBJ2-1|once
CASSALTGGFINEQFF
TGTGCCAGCAGTGCCTTGACAGGGGGCTTTATCAATGAGCAGTTCTTC
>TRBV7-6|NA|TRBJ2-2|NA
CASSFDLVGGELFF
TGTGCCAGCAGCTTTGATCTAGTCGGCGGGGAGCTGTTTTTT
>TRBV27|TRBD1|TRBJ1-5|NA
CASSRDSPANQPQHF
TGTGCCAGCTCCCGGGACAGCCCAGCGAATCAGCCCCAGCATTTT
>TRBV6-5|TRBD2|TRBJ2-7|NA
CASSYLTSGSSHEQYF
TGTGCCAGCAGTTACTTAACCAGCGGGAGTTCCCACGAGCAGTACTTC
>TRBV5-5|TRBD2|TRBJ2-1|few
CASRPTGTSGRDEQFF
TGTGCCAGCAGACCAACCGGGACTAGCGGGAGGGATGAGCAGTTCTTC
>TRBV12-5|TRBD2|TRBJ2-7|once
CASDGGGNEQYF
TGTGCTAGTGACGGGGGGGGAAACGAGCAGTACTTC
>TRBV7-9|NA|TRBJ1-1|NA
CASSRGSMNTEAFF
TGTGCCAGCAGCCGGGGGAGTATGAACACTGAAGCTTTCTTT
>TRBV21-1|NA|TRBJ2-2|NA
CASSTQQKTTGELFF
TGTGCCAGCAGCACCCAACAAAAGACTACCGGGGAGCTGTTTTTT
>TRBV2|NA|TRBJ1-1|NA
CASSSTYSTEAFF
TGTGCCAGCAGCTCGACCTACAGTACTGAAGCTTTCTTT
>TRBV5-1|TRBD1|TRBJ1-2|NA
CANSLDRTGYTF
TGCGCCAACAGCTTGGACAGGACCGGCTACACCTTC
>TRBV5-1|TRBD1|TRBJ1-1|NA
CASSRGQESNAEAFF
TGCGCCAGCAGCAGGGGACAGGAGTCCAACGCTGAAGCTTTCTTT
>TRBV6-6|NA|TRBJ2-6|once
CASEDSGANVLTF
TGTGCCAGCGAGGACTCTGGGGCCAACGTCCTGACTTTC
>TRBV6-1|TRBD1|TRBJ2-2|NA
CASDRGDSNTGELFF
TGTGCCAGCGACAGGGGGGATTCGAACACCGGGGAGCTGTTTTTT
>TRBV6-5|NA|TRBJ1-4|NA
CASSYGSTANEKLFF
TGTGCCAGCAGTTACGGGTCTACAGCTAATGAAAAACTGTTTTTT
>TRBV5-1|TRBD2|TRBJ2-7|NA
CASSSGLPGRDEQYF
TGCGCCAGCAGCTCGGGACTACCCGGCCGGGACGAGCAGTACTTC
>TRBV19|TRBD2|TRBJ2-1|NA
CASTGLAGVNNEQFF
TGTGCCAGTACCGGACTAGCGGGAGTTAACAATGAGCAGTTCTTC
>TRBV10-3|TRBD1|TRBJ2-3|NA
CAISELRDRADTQYF
TGTGCCATCAGTGAGCTCCGGGACAGGGCAGATACGCAGTATTTT
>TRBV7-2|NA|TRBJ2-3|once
CASSLIQGTDTQYF
TGTGCCAGCAGCTTAATCCAGGGTACGGATACGCAGTATTTT
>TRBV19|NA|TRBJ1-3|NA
CASTKGVHRYSGNTIYF
TGTGCCAGTACCAAGGGGGTTCATCGTTACTCTGGAAACACCATATATTTT
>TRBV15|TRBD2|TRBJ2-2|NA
CATRYREATGELFF
TGTGCCACCAGATACCGGGAGGCCACCGGGGAGCTGTTTTTT
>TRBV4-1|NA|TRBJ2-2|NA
CASSQESRATGELFF
TGCGCCAGCAGCCAAGAATCCAGGGCCACCGGGGAGCTGTTTTTT
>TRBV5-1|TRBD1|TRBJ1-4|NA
CASSPDRVVGEKLFF
TGCGCCAGCAGCCCGGACAGGGTCGTGGGCGAAAAACTGTTTTTT
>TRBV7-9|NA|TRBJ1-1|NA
CASSLGDRTNTEAFF
TGTGCCAGCAGCCTAGGAGACAGGACAAACACTGAAGCTTTCTTT
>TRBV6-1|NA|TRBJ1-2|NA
CASSEKAQGYGYTF
TGTGCCAGCAGTGAAAAAGCGCAGGGCTATGGCTACACCTTC
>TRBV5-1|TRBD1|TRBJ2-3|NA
CASSLEVTGITDTQYF
TGCGCCAGCAGCTTGGAGGTGACAGGGATCACAGATACGCAGTATTTT
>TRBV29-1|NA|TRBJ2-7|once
CSVEDRSYEQYF
TGCAGCGTGGAAGACAGGTCTTACGAGCAGTACTTC
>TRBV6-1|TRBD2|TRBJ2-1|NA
CASSEGTSSYNEQFF
TGTGCCAGCAGTGAGGGGACTAGCTCCTACAATGAGCAGTTCTTC
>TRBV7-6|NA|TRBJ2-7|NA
CASSLETGGGMGYEQYF
TGTGCCAGCAGCTTAGAAACTGGTGGCGGGATGGGCTACGAGCAGTACTTC
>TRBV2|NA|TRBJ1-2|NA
CASRITGNSGYTF
TGTGCCAGCAGGATAACAGGAAATAGTGGCTACACCTTC
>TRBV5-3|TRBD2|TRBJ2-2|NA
CARSSRTSYTGELFF
TGTGCCAGAAGCTCGCGGACTAGCTACACCGGGGAGCTGTTTTTT
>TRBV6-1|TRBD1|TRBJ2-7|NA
CASSWDRDREQYF
TGTGCCAGCAGTTGGGACAGGGATCGCGAGCAGTACTTC
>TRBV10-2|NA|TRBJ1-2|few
CASSDPAYYGYTF
TGCGCCAGCAGTGACCCAGCGTACTATGGCTACACCTTC
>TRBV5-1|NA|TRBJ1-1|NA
CASSLGSHLVGGAAFF
TGCGCCAGCAGCTTGGGGTCCCATTTAGTTGGGGGCGCAGCTTTCTTT
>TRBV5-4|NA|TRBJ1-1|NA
CASSQGQADTEAFF
TGTGCCAGCAGCCAGGGGCAGGCAGACACTGAAGCTTTCTTT
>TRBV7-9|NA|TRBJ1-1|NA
CASSLSTGYTEAFF
TGTGCCAGCAGCTTGTCTACAGGGTACACTGAAGCTTTCTTT
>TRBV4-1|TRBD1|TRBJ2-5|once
CASSQYQGTVGQETQYF
TGCGCCAGCAGCCAATATCAGGGGACAGTGGGACAAGAGACCCAGTACTTC
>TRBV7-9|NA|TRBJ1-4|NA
CASSLLGQGGEKLFF
TGTGCCAGCAGCCTCTTAGGGCAGGGAGGTGAAAAACTGTTTTTT
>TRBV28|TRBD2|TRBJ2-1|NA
CASRETSGIPTYNEQFF
TGTGCCAGCAGAGAGACTAGCGGGATTCCAACCTACAATGAGCAGTTCTTC
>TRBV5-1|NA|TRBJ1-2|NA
CASSLVAGTYGYTF
TGCGCCAGCAGCTTGGTCGCGGGCACTTATGGCTACACCTTC
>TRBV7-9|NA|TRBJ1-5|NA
CASSLGGAQPQHF
TGTGCCAGCAGCTTAGGTGGAGCACAGCCCCAGCATTTT
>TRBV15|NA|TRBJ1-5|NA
CATSRDNKQNQPQHF
TGTGCCACCAGCAGAGATAATAAACAGAATCAGCCCCAGCATTTT
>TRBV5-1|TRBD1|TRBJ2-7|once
CASRYQDRAIEQYF
TGCGCCAGCCGTTACCAGGACAGGGCGATCGAGCAGTACTTC
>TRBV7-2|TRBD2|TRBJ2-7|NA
CASRLSSGSFHEQYF
TGTGCCAGCAGACTAAGTAGCGGGAGCTTCCACGAGCAGTACTTC
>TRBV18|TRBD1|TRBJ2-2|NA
CASSSRQGINTGELFF
TGTGCCAGCTCGTCGAGACAGGGAATCAACACCGGGGAGCTGTTTTTT
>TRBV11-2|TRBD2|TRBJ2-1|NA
CASSLAGVRNEQFF
TGTGCCAGCAGTCTAGCGGGAGTGAGAAATGAGCAGTTCTTC
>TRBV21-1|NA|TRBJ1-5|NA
CASRGGAYSNQPQHF
TGTGCCAGCAGGGGAGGAGCATATAGCAATCAGCCCCAGCATTTT
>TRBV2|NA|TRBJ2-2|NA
CASSPRRVKNTGELFF
TGTGCCAGCAGTCCCCGCAGGGTAAAAAACACCGGGGAGCTGTTTTTT
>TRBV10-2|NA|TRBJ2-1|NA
CASSKETLYNEQFF
TGCGCCAGCAGTAAGGAGACTCTTTACAATGAGCAGTTCTTC
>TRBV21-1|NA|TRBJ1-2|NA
CASSKGNRVPNYGYTF
TGTGCCAGCAGCAAAGGAAACAGGGTCCCTAACTATGGCTACACCTTC